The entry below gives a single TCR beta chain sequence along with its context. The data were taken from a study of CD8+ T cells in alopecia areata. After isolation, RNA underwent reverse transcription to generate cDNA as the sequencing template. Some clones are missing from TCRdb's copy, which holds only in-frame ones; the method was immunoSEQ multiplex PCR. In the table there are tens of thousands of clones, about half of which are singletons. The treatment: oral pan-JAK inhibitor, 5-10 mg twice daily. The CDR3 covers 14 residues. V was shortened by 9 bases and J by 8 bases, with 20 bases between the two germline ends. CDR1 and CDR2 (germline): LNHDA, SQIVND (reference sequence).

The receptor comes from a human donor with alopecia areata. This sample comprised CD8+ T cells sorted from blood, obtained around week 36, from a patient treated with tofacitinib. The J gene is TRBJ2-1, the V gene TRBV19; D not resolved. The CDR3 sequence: CASKSYQTWDEQFF. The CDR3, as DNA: TGTGCCAGCAAATCTTACCAGACGTGGGATGAGCAGTTCTTC.